Listed below are T cell receptor beta chains from one sample, sequenced in a study of shared clonotypes between healthy human individuals. Method: immunoSEQ multiplex PCR; TCRdb's copy keeps in-frame clones and lacks some. The table shows over 850,000 clones, with about 80% occurring only once. Material for sequencing was memory CD4+ T cells from PBMCs. The receptors were sampled from a man between 18 and 35 years old in good health. Some clones in this sample may be carry-over from other donors' samples. The CDR3 runs from the conserved cysteine through the conserved F or W. Fields, in order: V gene, clone size, D gene, CDR3 length, J gene, CDR3 protein, CDR3 DNA. D genes are given only for firm matches. The size of a clone is reported for some rows only, either as once, few or many, or as a class for expanded clones.

V gene: TRBV5-8; clone size: NA; D gene: NA; CDR3 length: 12; J gene: TRBJ1-1; CDR3 protein: CASSLNSAEAFF; CDR3 DNA: TGTGCCAGCAGCTTGAACAGTGCTGAAGCTTTCTTT
V gene: TRBV5-1; clone size: NA; D gene: NA; CDR3 length: 16; J gene: TRBJ2-5; CDR3 protein: CASSSLPRQKQETQYF; CDR3 DNA: TGCGCCAGCAGCTCACTCCCGAGACAGAAACAAGAGACCCAGTACTTC
V gene: TRBV7-3; clone size: NA; D gene: NA; CDR3 length: 15; J gene: TRBJ2-1; CDR3 protein: CASSLMGYEVDEQFF; CDR3 DNA: TGTGCCAGCAGCTTGATGGGGTATGAGGTGGATGAGCAGTTCTTC
V gene: TRBV18; clone size: NA; D gene: TRBD1; CDR3 length: 15; J gene: TRBJ1-1; CDR3 protein: CASSPIGTGDTEAFF; CDR3 DNA: TGTGCCAGCTCACCAATAGGGACAGGGGACACTGAAGCTTTCTTT
V gene: TRBV27; clone size: many; D gene: NA; CDR3 length: 15; J gene: TRBJ1-5; CDR3 protein: CASSTNGDSNQPQHF; CDR3 DNA: TGTGCCAGCAGTACTAACGGGGATAGCAATCAGCCCCAGCATTTT
V gene: TRBV7-7; clone size: NA; D gene: NA; CDR3 length: 15; J gene: TRBJ2-3; CDR3 protein: CASSPSRRYTDTQYF; CDR3 DNA: TGTGCCAGCAGCCCGTCCAGGAGATACACAGATACGCAGTATTTT
V gene: TRBV15; clone size: NA; D gene: TRBD1; CDR3 length: 18; J gene: TRBJ2-2; CDR3 protein: CATSRDGRRTGSTGELFF; CDR3 DNA: TGTGCCACCAGCAGAGATGGTCGTAGGACAGGGAGCACCGGGGAGCTGTTTTTT
V gene: TRBV4-2; clone size: few; D gene: NA; CDR3 length: 15; J gene: TRBJ1-2; CDR3 protein: CASSRQRESNYGYTF; CDR3 DNA: TGTGCCAGCAGCAGACAGAGGGAGTCTAACTATGGCTACACCTTC
V gene: TRBV18; clone size: NA; D gene: TRBD2; CDR3 length: 17; J gene: TRBJ2-1; CDR3 protein: CASSPPTTSGRVGEQFF; CDR3 DNA: TGTGCCAGCTCACCCCCCACCACTAGCGGGAGAGTGGGTGAGCAGTTCTTC
V gene: TRBV7-9; clone size: NA; D gene: NA; CDR3 length: 13; J gene: TRBJ2-7; CDR3 protein: CASTTTGTYEQYF; CDR3 DNA: TGTGCCAGCACGACTACGGGAACCTACGAGCAGTACTTC
V gene: TRBV4-3; clone size: NA; D gene: NA; CDR3 length: 16; J gene: TRBJ2-1; CDR3 protein: CASSPRGPRRYNEQFF; CDR3 DNA: TGCGCCAGCAGCCCCCGCGGCCCGAGGAGGTACAATGAGCAGTTCTTC
V gene: TRBV29-1; clone size: NA; D gene: TRBD1; CDR3 length: 17; J gene: TRBJ1-1; CDR3 protein: CSVEGKAGQGAFGSAFF; CDR3 DNA: TGCAGCGTTGAAGGGAAGGCGGGACAGGGGGCGTTTGGATCAGCTTTCTTT
V gene: TRBV5-4; clone size: NA; D gene: TRBD1; CDR3 length: 15; J gene: TRBJ1-3; CDR3 protein: CASSSKTGGGNTIYF; CDR3 DNA: TGTGCCAGCAGCTCAAAGACAGGGGGTGGAAACACCATATATTTT
V gene: TRBV7-3; clone size: NA; D gene: NA; CDR3 length: 14; J gene: TRBJ1-2; CDR3 protein: CASSLTGSTYGYTF; CDR3 DNA: TGTGCCAGCAGCTTAACAGGCTCAACCTATGGCTACACCTTC
V gene: TRBV28; clone size: NA; D gene: NA; CDR3 length: 15; J gene: TRBJ2-2; CDR3 protein: CASSSTAVGTGELFF; CDR3 DNA: TGTGCCAGCAGTTCGACAGCGGTCGGCACCGGGGAGCTGTTTTTT
V gene: TRBV5-1; clone size: NA; D gene: TRBD1; CDR3 length: 15; J gene: TRBJ2-5; CDR3 protein: CASSDRGTTGETQYF; CDR3 DNA: TGCGCCAGCAGCGACAGGGGAACCACAGGAGAGACCCAGTACTTC
V gene: TRBV2; clone size: NA; D gene: NA; CDR3 length: 12; J gene: TRBJ1-2; CDR3 protein: CASMTDSRSYTF; CDR3 DNA: TGTGCCAGCATGACAGACAGTCGGAGCTACACCTTC
V gene: TRBV5-1; clone size: few; D gene: TRBD2; CDR3 length: 16; J gene: TRBJ2-1; CDR3 protein: CASSLASGSSYNEQFF; CDR3 DNA: TGCGCCAGCAGCTTGGCTAGCGGGAGCTCCTACAATGAGCAGTTCTTC
V gene: TRBV18; clone size: NA; D gene: NA; CDR3 length: 17; J gene: TRBJ2-6; CDR3 protein: CASSTTQGGTGANVLTF; CDR3 DNA: TGTGCCAGCTCAACAACTCAGGGAGGTACTGGGGCCAACGTCCTGACTTTC
V gene: TRBV30; clone size: many; D gene: NA; CDR3 length: 12; J gene: TRBJ2-5; CDR3 protein: CAWSRRPRGQYF; CDR3 DNA: TGTGCCTGGAGTAGGAGGCCTAGGGGCCAGTACTTC
V gene: TRBV7-2; clone size: once; D gene: NA; CDR3 length: 16; J gene: TRBJ1-3; CDR3 protein: CASSLLGSYSGNTIYF; CDR3 DNA: TGTGCCAGCAGCCTCCTGGGGTCTTACTCTGGAAACACCATATATTTT
V gene: TRBV5-4; clone size: few; D gene: NA; CDR3 length: 16; J gene: TRBJ2-3; CDR3 protein: CASSFGGAGFPDTQYF; CDR3 DNA: TGTGCCAGCAGCTTCGGAGGGGCAGGGTTCCCAGATACGCAGTATTTT
V gene: TRBV6-5; clone size: NA; D gene: NA; CDR3 length: 13; J gene: TRBJ1-5; CDR3 protein: CASSYSSNQPQHF; CDR3 DNA: TGTGCCAGCAGTTACTCCAGCAATCAGCCCCAGCATTTT
V gene: TRBV5-6; clone size: NA; D gene: TRBD1; CDR3 length: 17; J gene: TRBJ1-3; CDR3 protein: CASSLGDSIVSGNTIYF; CDR3 DNA: TGTGCCAGCAGCTTGGGGGACAGCATCGTCTCTGGAAACACCATATATTTT
V gene: TRBV5-6; clone size: NA; D gene: TRBD2; CDR3 length: 14; J gene: TRBJ2-1; CDR3 protein: CASSLEGLADEQFF; CDR3 DNA: TGTGCCAGCAGCTTGGAGGGACTAGCTGATGAGCAGTTCTTC
V gene: TRBV19; clone size: once; D gene: TRBD2; CDR3 length: 16; J gene: TRBJ2-3; CDR3 protein: CASSIRTSGSTDTQYF; CDR3 DNA: TGTGCCAGTAGTATCAGGACTAGCGGGAGTACCGATACGCAGTATTTT
V gene: TRBV2; clone size: NA; D gene: TRBD1; CDR3 length: 15; J gene: TRBJ2-1; CDR3 protein: CASRLDRGSYNEQFF; CDR3 DNA: TGTGCCAGCAGACTGGACAGGGGGTCCTACAATGAGCAGTTCTTC
V gene: TRBV7-6; clone size: NA; D gene: TRBD2; CDR3 length: 16; J gene: TRBJ2-1; CDR3 protein: CASSRNVAGAYNEQFF; CDR3 DNA: TGTGCCAGCAGCCGGAATGTAGCGGGAGCCTACAATGAGCAGTTCTTC
V gene: TRBV28; clone size: NA; D gene: TRBD2; CDR3 length: 15; J gene: TRBJ2-7; CDR3 protein: CASSYLAGGHYEQYF; CDR3 DNA: TGTGCCAGCAGTTATCTAGCGGGAGGGCACTACGAGCAGTACTTC
V gene: TRBV7-2; clone size: once; D gene: NA; CDR3 length: 17; J gene: TRBJ2-2; CDR3 protein: CASSPWGGVTNTGELFF; CDR3 DNA: TGTGCCAGCAGCCCCTGGGGGGGCGTTACGAACACCGGGGAGCTGTTTTTT
V gene: TRBV18; clone size: NA; D gene: NA; CDR3 length: 13; J gene: TRBJ1-1; CDR3 protein: CASSQAAAPQAFF; CDR3 DNA: TGTGCCAGCTCTCAGGCCGCCGCGCCCCAGGCTTTCTTT
V gene: TRBV5-1; clone size: NA; D gene: TRBD1; CDR3 length: 15; J gene: TRBJ2-7; CDR3 protein: CASSLEGQGVNEQYF; CDR3 DNA: TGCGCCAGCAGCTTGGAGGGACAGGGGGTCAACGAGCAGTACTTC
V gene: TRBV5-1; clone size: NA; D gene: NA; CDR3 length: 11; J gene: TRBJ2-7; CDR3 protein: CASSSSYEQYF; CDR3 DNA: TGCGCCAGCAGCTCTAGTTACGAGCAGTACTTC
V gene: TRBV29-1; clone size: NA; D gene: NA; CDR3 length: 14; J gene: TRBJ2-7; CDR3 protein: CSVELPGGDYEQYF; CDR3 DNA: TGCAGCGTTGAGTTGCCAGGCGGGGACTACGAGCAGTACTTC
V gene: TRBV10-3; clone size: once; D gene: NA; CDR3 length: 13; J gene: TRBJ1-2; CDR3 protein: CAIAQGTPYGYTF; CDR3 DNA: TGTGCCATCGCCCAGGGGACACCTTATGGCTACACCTTC
V gene: TRBV27; clone size: NA; D gene: NA; CDR3 length: 14; J gene: TRBJ2-3; CDR3 protein: CASTTRDPTDTQYF; CDR3 DNA: TGTGCCAGCACCACCCGAGACCCCACAGATACGCAGTATTTT
V gene: TRBV9; clone size: NA; D gene: NA; CDR3 length: 13; J gene: TRBJ1-1; CDR3 protein: CASSLEGGTEAFF; CDR3 DNA: TGTGCCAGCAGTCTCGAGGGGGGCACTGAAGCTTTCTTT
V gene: TRBV29-1; clone size: once; D gene: NA; CDR3 length: 13; J gene: TRBJ2-1; CDR3 protein: CSAFSGGGNEQFF; CDR3 DNA: TGCAGCGCCTTCTCCGGAGGGGGGAATGAGCAGTTCTTC
V gene: TRBV6-1; clone size: once; D gene: TRBD2; CDR3 length: 16; J gene: TRBJ2-2; CDR3 protein: CASSEYRRLAAGELFF; CDR3 DNA: TGTGCCAGCAGTGAATATAGGAGACTAGCGGCCGGGGAGCTGTTTTTT
V gene: TRBV11-3; clone size: NA; D gene: NA; CDR3 length: 16; J gene: TRBJ2-1; CDR3 protein: CASSARGTDSYNEQFF; CDR3 DNA: TGTGCCAGCAGCGCCCGGGGTACAGACTCCTACAATGAGCAGTTCTTC
V gene: TRBV5-4; clone size: many; D gene: NA; CDR3 length: 13; J gene: TRBJ1-2; CDR3 protein: CASSLDSNYGYTF; CDR3 DNA: TGTGCCAGCAGCTTGGACAGTAACTATGGCTACACCTTC
V gene: TRBV21-1; clone size: few; D gene: NA; CDR3 length: 14; J gene: TRBJ2-7; CDR3 protein: CASSKVTSAPEQYF; CDR3 DNA: TGTGCCAGCAGCAAAGTAACGTCAGCACCTGAGCAGTACTTC
V gene: TRBV27; clone size: few; D gene: NA; CDR3 length: 12; J gene: TRBJ2-5; CDR3 protein: CASSLLGETQYF; CDR3 DNA: TGTGCCAGCAGTTTATTGGGGGAGACCCAGTACTTC
V gene: TRBV6-5; clone size: NA; D gene: NA; CDR3 length: 14; J gene: TRBJ1-1; CDR3 protein: CASSRTPTNTEAFF; CDR3 DNA: TGTGCCAGCAGCAGGACACCGACGAACACTGAAGCTTTCTTT
V gene: TRBV5-6; clone size: few; D gene: NA; CDR3 length: 15; J gene: TRBJ2-3; CDR3 protein: CASSLSSLPGDTQYF; CDR3 DNA: TGTGCCAGCAGCTTAAGTTCGCTCCCCGGGGATACGCAGTATTTT
V gene: TRBV7-3; clone size: NA; D gene: NA; CDR3 length: 13; J gene: TRBJ1-1; CDR3 protein: CASSLTQNTEAFF; CDR3 DNA: TGTGCCAGCAGCTTAACTCAGAACACTGAAGCTTTCTTT
V gene: TRBV2; clone size: NA; D gene: NA; CDR3 length: 13; J gene: TRBJ2-5; CDR3 protein: CASRVRLQETQYF; CDR3 DNA: TGTGCCAGCAGAGTCAGGCTCCAAGAGACCCAGTACTTC
V gene: TRBV4-1; clone size: few; D gene: NA; CDR3 length: 15; J gene: TRBJ2-7; CDR3 protein: CASSQAAVGGYEQYF; CDR3 DNA: TGCGCCAGCAGCCAAGCGGCCGTAGGCGGCTACGAGCAGTACTTC
V gene: TRBV25-1; clone size: NA; D gene: NA; CDR3 length: 15; J gene: TRBJ1-3; CDR3 protein: CASSAQGQLGNTIYF; CDR3 DNA: TGTGCCAGCAGTGCACAGGGCCAGTTAGGAAACACCATATATTTT
V gene: TRBV5-4; clone size: NA; D gene: NA; CDR3 length: 13; J gene: TRBJ1-4; CDR3 protein: CASSLGVVGKLFF; CDR3 DNA: TGTGCCAGCAGCTTGGGAGTGGTTGGAAAACTGTTTTTT
V gene: TRBV28; clone size: once; D gene: NA; CDR3 length: 13; J gene: TRBJ2-4; CDR3 protein: CASGGVLKNIQYF; CDR3 DNA: TGTGCCAGCGGTGGGGTTTTGAAAAACATTCAGTACTTC
V gene: TRBV11-1; clone size: NA; D gene: TRBD1; CDR3 length: 16; J gene: TRBJ2-3; CDR3 protein: CASSPRDRGRTDTQYF; CDR3 DNA: TGTGCCAGCAGCCCCCGGGACAGGGGGCGCACAGATACGCAGTATTTT
V gene: TRBV7-9; clone size: NA; D gene: NA; CDR3 length: 14; J gene: TRBJ2-3; CDR3 protein: CASSHDEGSDTQYF; CDR3 DNA: TGTGCCAGCAGCCACGACGAGGGTTCTGATACGCAGTATTTT
V gene: TRBV27; clone size: NA; D gene: NA; CDR3 length: 15; J gene: TRBJ2-5; CDR3 protein: CASSSVGGTKETQYF; CDR3 DNA: TGTGCCAGCAGTTCCGTGGGAGGCACAAAAGAGACCCAGTACTTC
V gene: TRBV9; clone size: NA; D gene: TRBD1; CDR3 length: 15; J gene: TRBJ2-2; CDR3 protein: CASSVVGTGAGELFF; CDR3 DNA: TGTGCCAGCAGCGTAGTTGGGACAGGGGCCGGGGAGCTGTTTTTT
V gene: TRBV9; clone size: NA; D gene: NA; CDR3 length: 14; J gene: TRBJ1-2; CDR3 protein: CASSSWKGSYGYTF; CDR3 DNA: TGTGCCAGCAGCTCTTGGAAGGGTAGCTATGGCTACACCTTC
V gene: TRBV2; clone size: NA; D gene: NA; CDR3 length: 15; J gene: TRBJ1-3; CDR3 protein: CASSLGTYTWNTIYF; CDR3 DNA: TGTGCCAGCAGTCTTGGGACCTACACCTGGAACACCATATATTTT
V gene: TRBV5-1; clone size: NA; D gene: NA; CDR3 length: 11; J gene: TRBJ2-7; CDR3 protein: CASSPDYEQYF; CDR3 DNA: TGCGCCAGCAGCCCGGACTACGAGCAGTACTTC
V gene: TRBV7-9; clone size: NA; D gene: NA; CDR3 length: 17; J gene: TRBJ2-3; CDR3 protein: CASSFWGMTGNTDTQYF; CDR3 DNA: TGTGCCAGCAGCTTTTGGGGTATGACGGGAAACACAGATACGCAGTATTTT
V gene: TRBV6-6; clone size: NA; D gene: NA; CDR3 length: 13; J gene: TRBJ1-2; CDR3 protein: CASSYLDSHGYTF; CDR3 DNA: TGTGCCAGCAGTTACTTGGATTCCCATGGCTACACCTTC